This TCR beta chain comes out of a study of T cell responses to AZD1222 COVID-19 vaccine (TCRdb year 2021). About the study as a whole: AZD1222 recipients whose second dose came at about 4 weeks and those whose second dose came at about 12 weeks were combined into one group, since spike-specific TCR depth and breadth did not differ between the two schedules. TCR sequencing was performed for 230 to 250 trial participants, of whom around 210 were given two doses of AZD1222 and roughly 25 were given two doses of MenACWY control vaccine. Trial participants were enrolled by age into 18-55, 56-69 and 70-plus year subgroups, with 148, 28 and 57 TCR-sequenced participants respectively. The paper as a whole reports these results and caveats: Conclusions about previously exposed vaccinees are limited, since just five or six AZD1222 recipients were seropositive for SARS-CoV-2 at baseline. The 56-69-year group was small, and its depth increase did not reach significance, likely because of low power. Participants were mostly white British and included more females than males, and it was suggested by the authors that clonal diversity may have been underestimated. No day 14 peak-response samples were available, so repertoires were characterized only after the peak T cell response. Epitopes outside the regions mutated in the B.1.351 and B.1.1.7 variants were reportedly recognized by nearly half of the unique spike-specific TCRs. CD4 TCRs associated with the vaccine covered the entire spike protein, and the dominant responses were in regions 160-218 and 743-854. Spike-specific TCR breadth and depth rose significantly after two AZD1222 doses compared with day 0 and with MenACWY recipients.

Deletion took 3 bases off V and 5 bases off J, with a span of 15 bases between the germline ends. As encoded in the germline V gene, CDR1 is SGHDT while CDR2 is YYEEEE. The CDR3 runs 15 amino acids, cysteine and phenylalanine included. Here the CDR3 DNA is all that survives: 45 bases in frame from base 1. The sample's time point label is to be understood as: baseline before first vaccination. Vaccinee samples were obtained from the UK trials COV001 and COV002, which included a single-blind randomized controlled phase 2/3 trial of AZD1222 (ChAdOx1 nCoV-19) in healthy adults. For TCRbeta chain sequencing, PBMC samples from trial participants were taken at day 0 and at day 28 after the second dose. Regarding this clone: It has no known antigen specificity. One base away there is no much larger clone; base qualities are not given.

The CDR3 regions of human TCRbeta chains were subjected to immunosequencing. Per the source publication's procedure: TCRs in the repertoires were compared against a reference library of SARS-CoV-2-specific TCRs that had been generated with the MIRA antigen-specificity platform. Breadth was defined as the fraction of unique TCRs that were SARS-CoV-2-associated. Depth was defined as the fraction of total T cells that were SARS-CoV-2-associated. Using the MIRA data, each spike-specific TCR was mapped to the spike region that the TCR reacts to and placed in a CD4 or CD8 class. Log10-transformed breadth and depth values were compared by one-way ANOVA with Sidak's multiple comparisons tests. The immuneACCESS repertoire file appears here via TCRdb, limited to in-frame rearrangements. These files lack a portion of the clones; in checked studies, under half of the deficit traces to unresolved V genes, and the cause of the others is not known. For V, J and clone size, that table is used; D and trimming come from the DNA. Within this sample are about 50,000 clones, with about 90% of them counted one time only. The ten largest account for approximately 14% of the sample.

The receptor was derived from an adult in good health. The rearranged segments are TRBV5-6 and TRBJ2-1; the D region possibly corresponds to TRBD1 (6 bases align). The sequences come from peripheral blood, collected on day 0 of AZD1222 vaccination. Here the CDR3 is given as CASSSTGLAHNEQFF. The sequence in DNA is TGTGCCAGCAGCTCCACAGGGCTGGCACACAATGAGCAGTTCTTC.